This T cell receptor (beta chain) was obtained from a study of T-cell reconstitution after alpha-beta-depleted transplantation in children. Findings of the study overall: Most T-cell counts and diversity one year after the transplant came from T cells that were newly produced.

This clonotype appeared many times. Its antigen is unknown. With 5 bases removed from V and 11 bases from J, the gap between germline ends came to 15 bases. This CDR3 has 12 residues. Unique molecular identifiers featured in how the TCRbeta library was prepared. TCRdb recomputed calls from the PCR reads with MiXCR, one row per CDR3 protein. This table has 200,000 to 300,000 distinct CDR3 sequences, about 24% appearing once. The chain carries TRBV12-3 or TRBV12-4 and TRBJ1-1; no firm D call. This TCR was sampled from a female patient aged 2 to 10 who had a stem cell transplant for congenital amegakaryocytic thrombocytopenia, so the T cells may come from the graft donor. Source: PBMCs, mostly from graft donor cells, taken 360 days after TCRalphabeta/CD19-depleted stem cell transplant. The CDR3 reads CASSPLTSGAFF. The DNA of the CDR3 is TGTGCCAGCAGTCCTTTAACTAGTGGGGCTTTCTTT.